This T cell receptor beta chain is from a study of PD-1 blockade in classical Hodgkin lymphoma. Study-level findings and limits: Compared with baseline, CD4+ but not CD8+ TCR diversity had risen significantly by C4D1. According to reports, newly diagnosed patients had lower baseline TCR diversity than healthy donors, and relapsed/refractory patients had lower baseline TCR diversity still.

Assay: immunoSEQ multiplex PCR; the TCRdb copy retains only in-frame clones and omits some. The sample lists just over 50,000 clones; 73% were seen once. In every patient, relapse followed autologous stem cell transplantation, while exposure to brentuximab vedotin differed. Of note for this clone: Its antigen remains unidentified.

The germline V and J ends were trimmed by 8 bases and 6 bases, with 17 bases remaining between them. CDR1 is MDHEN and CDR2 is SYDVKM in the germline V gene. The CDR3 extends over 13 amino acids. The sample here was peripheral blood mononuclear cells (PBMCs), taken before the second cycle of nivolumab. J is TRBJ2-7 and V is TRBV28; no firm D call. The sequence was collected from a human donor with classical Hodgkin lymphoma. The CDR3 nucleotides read TGTGCCAGCCGTAGACCCCCGGTCTCCGAGCAGTACTTC. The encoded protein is CASRRPPVSEQYF.